This T cell receptor beta chain was identified in a study of T cells in Graves' hyperthyroidism and ophthalmopathy (dated by TCRdb to about 2019). Regarding the research as a whole: Peripheral blood was collected at initial diagnosis, before any treatment. TCR V-J signatures able to tell the groups apart were searched for in a discovery cohort of some 100 patients, of whom around 43 had Graves' ophthalmopathy and roughly 57 had stable Graves' hyperthyroidism. Prospective prediction of ophthalmopathy was tested in an independent validation cohort consisting of some 18 hyperthyroidism patients and more than 15 patients who later progressed to ophthalmopathy. The approximately 97 discovery patients were randomly divided into training and test sets at a 7:3 ratio. The study also compared thyroid tissue and blood T-cell repertoires from about 6 Graves' hyperthyroidism patients. After sampling, hyperthyroidism patients received methimazole starting at 30 mg daily, and ophthalmopathy patients received high-dose intravenous methylprednisolone. According to the paper, TCR Vbeta CDR3 sequencing was carried out on 135 peripheral blood samples, which came from under 50 ophthalmopathy, 70 to 80 hyperthyroidism and about 17 progressor patients.

TCR beta CDR3 regions were amplified from RNA transcripts. The TCR CDR3 was subjected to a first round of RT-PCR using the HTBI primer set and the Qiagen OneStep RT-PCR kit. Libraries were constructed in a second round of multiplex PCR, after which size selection and purification were carried out. Libraries were sequenced paired-end with 100 bp reads on an Illumina HiSeq2000. The authors processed their data as follows. SOAPnuke was used to process the raw data, throwing out any read that contained adapters or uncalled bases, had a mean Phred below 15, or lacked an exact constant-primer or identifier match. COPE v1.2.5 was used to merge the high-quality paired reads, and each unique nucleotide sequence was defined as a clonotype. MiTCR v1.1 was used to align the clonotypes against IMGT TRBV, TRBD and TRBJ reference segments. The analysis was restricted to V-J combinations with a frequency above 0.0001, which together covered 99% to 99.2% of the repertoires. A TCS score was defined as the ratio between F50 (clonal expansion) and ExV (chaos), using BLOSUM62-based TCRdist between CDR3 peptides within each V-J. Welch's t-statistics and random forest reduced around 550 V-J features to 10 to 15, which were used in a naive Bayes classifier (R e1071). Starting from the raw public reads, TCRdb applied fastp trimming at Q25, assembled clones with MiXCR and retained in-frame beta chains. Each CDR3 protein appears once, grouped with its most common genes and DNA. The V and J calls follow TCRdb's processing rather than the paper's. For this sample there are about 700,000 distinct CDR3 sequences; 12% to 15% appear just once. The leading ten clones occupy 10% of the sample.

Ten or more counts support this clonotype. There is no known antigen for this receptor. Base-call qualities are not available, and no considerably larger clone is one nucleotide away. The paper's findings and limits, for the study overall: A 13 V-J signature model separated ophthalmopathy from stable hyperthyroidism, with approximately 87% sensitivity and roughly 81% specificity in cross-validation and 80%/75% in testing. Blood samples also contained most of the expanded thyroid clonotypes (frequency above 0.001), which suggests that blood repertoires may reflect thyroid immune responses. During validation, the model predicted progression to ophthalmopathy a median of approximately 6 months ahead of onset, with around 65% sensitivity and 72.22% specificity. Sample size was not statistically predetermined, and blinding of investigators to group allocation was not performed.

In the germline V gene, CDR1 corresponds to SGHTA and CDR2 to FQGTGA. From its cysteine to its phenylalanine, the CDR3 spans 15 amino acids. The only DNA kept is the CDR3, 45 bases in frame from the first base. V is shortened by 1 base, J by 2 bases, and the region joining them spans 9 bases. Stable Graves' hyperthyroidism was defined as the absence of progression to ophthalmopathy over 18 months of follow-up. Hyperthyroidism patients were newly diagnosed, had a disease duration of under 2 months, and were aged 18 to 65 years. The study excluded patients with uncontrolled infections, other autoimmune diseases, pregnancy or lactation. Diagnoses relied on clinical symptoms, serum thyroxine and TRAb, thyroid ultrasound and orbital computed tomography. PBMCs were isolated from 8 to 10 ml of fresh peripheral blood by Ficoll-Paque density gradient centrifugation. Trizol reagent was used to extract total RNA, and RNA quality was then checked on an Agilent 2100 Bioanalyzer.

This receptor chain uses TRBV7-3 and TRBJ2-1; a tentative D call is TRBD2 (5 bases match). What was sequenced was blood. This TCR was recovered from a woman aged 18-29 years with Graves' hyperthyroidism. The sequence in DNA is TGTGCCAGCAGCTTAATCGGGAACCCCTACAATGAGCAGTTCTTC. It specifies CASSLIGNPYNEQFF.